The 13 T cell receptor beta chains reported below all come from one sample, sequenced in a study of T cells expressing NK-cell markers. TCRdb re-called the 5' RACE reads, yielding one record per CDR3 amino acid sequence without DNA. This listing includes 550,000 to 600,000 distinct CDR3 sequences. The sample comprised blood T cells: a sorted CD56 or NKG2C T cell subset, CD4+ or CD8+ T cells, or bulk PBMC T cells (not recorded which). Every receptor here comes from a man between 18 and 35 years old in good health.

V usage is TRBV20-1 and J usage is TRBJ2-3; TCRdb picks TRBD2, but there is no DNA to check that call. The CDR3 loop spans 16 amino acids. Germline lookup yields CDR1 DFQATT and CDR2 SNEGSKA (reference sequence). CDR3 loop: CSAVPFTSGRTDTQYF.

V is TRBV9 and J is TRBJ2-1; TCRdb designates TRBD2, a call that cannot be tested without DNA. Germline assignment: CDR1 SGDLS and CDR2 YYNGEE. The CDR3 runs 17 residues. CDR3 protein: CASSSTSSGRAIHEQFF.

The CDR3 loop reads CASSLTEYLSYEQYF. The chain carries TRBV7-2 and TRBJ2-7; TCRdb indicates TRBD1, and absent DNA this call remains unverified. Germline CDR1 SGHTA, CDR2 FQGNSA. This CDR3 has 15 amino acids.

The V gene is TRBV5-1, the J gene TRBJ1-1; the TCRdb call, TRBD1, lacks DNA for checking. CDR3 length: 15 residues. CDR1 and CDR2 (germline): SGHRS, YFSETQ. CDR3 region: CASSLEGRGDTEAFF. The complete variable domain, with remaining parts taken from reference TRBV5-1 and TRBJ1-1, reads KAGVTQTPRYLIKTRGQQVTLSCSPISGHRSVSWYQQTPGQGLQFLFEYFSETQRNKGNFPGRFSGRQFSNSRSEMNVSTLELGDSALYLCASSLEGRGDTEAFFGQGTRLTVV.

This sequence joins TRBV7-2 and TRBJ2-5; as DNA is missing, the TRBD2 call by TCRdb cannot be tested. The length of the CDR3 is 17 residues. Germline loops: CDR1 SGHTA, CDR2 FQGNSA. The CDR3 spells CASSATVPGLAKETQYF.

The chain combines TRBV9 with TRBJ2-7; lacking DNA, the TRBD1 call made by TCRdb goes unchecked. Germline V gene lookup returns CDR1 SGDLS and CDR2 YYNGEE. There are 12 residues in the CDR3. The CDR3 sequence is CASSDSGVEQYF. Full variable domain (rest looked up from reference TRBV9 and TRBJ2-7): DSGVTQTPKHLITATGQRVTLRCSPRSGDLSVYWYQQSLDQGLQFLIQYYNGEERAKGNILERFSAQQFPDLHSELNLSSLELGDSALYFCASSDSGVEQYFGPGTRLTVT.

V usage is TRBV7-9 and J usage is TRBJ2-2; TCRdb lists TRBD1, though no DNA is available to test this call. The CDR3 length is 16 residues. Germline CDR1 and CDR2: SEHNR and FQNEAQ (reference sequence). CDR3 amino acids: CASSSPFGAGTGELFF.

CDR3 in amino acids: CASRSGSPGAFF. V gene TRBV7-9 combines with J gene TRBJ1-1; TCRdb's D call of TRBD1 is untestable without DNA. Germline V gene data show CDR1 as SEHNR and CDR2 as FQNEAQ (reference sequence). CDR3 length: 12 residues.

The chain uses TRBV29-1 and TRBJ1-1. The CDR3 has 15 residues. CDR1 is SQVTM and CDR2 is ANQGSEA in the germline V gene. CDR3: CSVVGQARMNTEAFF.

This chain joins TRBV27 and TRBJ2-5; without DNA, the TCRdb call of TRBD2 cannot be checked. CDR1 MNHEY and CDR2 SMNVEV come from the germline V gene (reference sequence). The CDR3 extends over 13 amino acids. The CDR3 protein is CASSSGGWETQYF.

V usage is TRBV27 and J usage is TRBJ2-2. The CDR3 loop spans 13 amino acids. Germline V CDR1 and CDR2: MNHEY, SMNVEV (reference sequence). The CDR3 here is CASSFPYGGELFF.

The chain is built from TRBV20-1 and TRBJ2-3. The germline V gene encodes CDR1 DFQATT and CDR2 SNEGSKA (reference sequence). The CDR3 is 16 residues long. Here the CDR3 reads CSAREGSNYWTDTQYF.

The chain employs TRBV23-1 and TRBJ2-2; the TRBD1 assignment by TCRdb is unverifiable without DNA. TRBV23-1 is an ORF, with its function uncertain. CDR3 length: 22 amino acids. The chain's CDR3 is CASSPSSGTGKGTSAVTGELFF.